This T cell receptor (beta chain) came from a study of beta chain features in type 1 diabetes. The CDR3 contains 16 residues. With V trimmed by 3 bases and J by 1 base, 5 bases remained unmatched. Germline V gene sequence: CDR1 SGDLS, CDR2 YYNGEE. The isolated RNA, all of it, was reverse transcribed, so expressed TCRB transcripts were what got sequenced. TCRdb's table, derived via immunoSEQ multiplex PCR, lists solely in-frame clones and lacks some. Of about 350,000 clones detected, about 20% appear once; the ten largest clones hold 0.044%. Sequencing was performed on naive CD4+ T cells from blood. This receptor was taken from a woman under 30 in good health. V is TRBV9 and J is TRBJ2-3; 10 bases are shared with TRBD1. The DNA of the CDR3 is TGTGCCAGCAGCGCAAGACAGGGGGCAGGCACAGATACGCAGTATTTT. It translates to CASSARQGAGTDTQYF. Full variable domain (remainder filled in from reference TRBV9 and TRBJ2-3): DSGVTQTPKHLITATGQRVTLRCSPRSGDLSVYWYQQSLDQGLQFLIQYYNGEERAKGNILERFSAQQFPDLHSELNLSSLELGDSALYFCASSARQGAGTDTQYFGPGTRLTVL.